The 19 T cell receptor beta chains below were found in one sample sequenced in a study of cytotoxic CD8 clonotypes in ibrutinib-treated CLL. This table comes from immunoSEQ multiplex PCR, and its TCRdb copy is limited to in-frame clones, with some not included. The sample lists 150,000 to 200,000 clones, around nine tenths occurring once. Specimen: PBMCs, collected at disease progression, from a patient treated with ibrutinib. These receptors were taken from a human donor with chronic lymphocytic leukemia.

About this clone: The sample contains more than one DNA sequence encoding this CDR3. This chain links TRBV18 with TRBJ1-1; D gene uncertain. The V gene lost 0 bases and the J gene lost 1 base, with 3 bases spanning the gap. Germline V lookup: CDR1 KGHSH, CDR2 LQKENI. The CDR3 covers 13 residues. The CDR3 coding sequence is TGTGCCAGCTCACCACCGTCGAACACTGAAGCTTTCTTT. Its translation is CASSPPSNTEAFF.

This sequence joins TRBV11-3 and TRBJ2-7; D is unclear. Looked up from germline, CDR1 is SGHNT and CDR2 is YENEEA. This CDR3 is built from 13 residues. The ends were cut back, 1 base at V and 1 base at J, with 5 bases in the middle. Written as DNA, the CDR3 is TGTGCCAGCAGCTTAGGATTTTCCTACGAGCAGTACTTC. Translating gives CASSLGFSYEQYF.

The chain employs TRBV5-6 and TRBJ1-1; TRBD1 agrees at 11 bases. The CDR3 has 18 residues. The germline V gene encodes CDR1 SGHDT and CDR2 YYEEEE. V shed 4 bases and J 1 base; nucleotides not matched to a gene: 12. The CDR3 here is CASSQKTKGTGGNTEAFF. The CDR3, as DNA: TGTGCCAGCAGCCAGAAAACGAAGGGGACAGGGGGGAACACTGAAGCTTTCTTT.

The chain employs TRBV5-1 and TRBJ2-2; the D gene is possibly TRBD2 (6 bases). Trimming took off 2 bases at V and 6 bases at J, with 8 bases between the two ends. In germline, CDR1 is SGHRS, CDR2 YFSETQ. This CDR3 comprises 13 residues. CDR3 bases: TGCGCCAGCAGCTTAGGAGGGGCCGGGGAGCTGTTTTTT. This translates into CASSLGGAGELFF.

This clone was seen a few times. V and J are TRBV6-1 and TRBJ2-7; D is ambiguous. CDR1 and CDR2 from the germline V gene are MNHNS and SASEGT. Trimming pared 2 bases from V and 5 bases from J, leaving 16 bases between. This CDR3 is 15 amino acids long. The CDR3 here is CASSEYYPPIHEQYF. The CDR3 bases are TGTGCCAGCAGTGAATATTATCCCCCTATCCACGAGCAGTACTTC.

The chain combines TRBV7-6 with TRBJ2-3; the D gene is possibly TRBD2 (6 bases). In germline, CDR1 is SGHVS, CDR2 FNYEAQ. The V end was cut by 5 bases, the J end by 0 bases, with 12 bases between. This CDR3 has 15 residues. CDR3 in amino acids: CASSPTSVSTDTQYF. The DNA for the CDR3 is TGTGCCAGCAGCCCGACTAGTGTGAGCACAGATACGCAGTATTTT. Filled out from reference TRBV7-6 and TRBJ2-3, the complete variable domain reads GAGVSQSPRYKVTKRGQDVALRCDPISGHVSLYWYRQALGQGPEFLTYFNYEAQQDKSGLPNDRFSAERPEGSISTLTIQRTEQRDSAMYRCASSPTSVSTDTQYFGPGTRLTVL.

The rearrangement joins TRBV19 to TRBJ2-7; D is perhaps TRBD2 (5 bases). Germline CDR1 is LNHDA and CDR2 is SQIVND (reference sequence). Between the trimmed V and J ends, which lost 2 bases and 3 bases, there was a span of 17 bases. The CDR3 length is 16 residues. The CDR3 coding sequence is TGTGCCAGTAGTATATCTTATGAGCGGATGGGCTACGAGCAGTACTTC. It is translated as CASSISYERMGYEQYF.

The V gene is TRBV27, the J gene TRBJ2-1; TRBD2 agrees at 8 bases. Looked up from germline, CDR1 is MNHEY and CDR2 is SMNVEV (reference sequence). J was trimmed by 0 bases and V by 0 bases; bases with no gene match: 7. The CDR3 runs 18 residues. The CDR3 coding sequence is TGTGCCAGCAGTTTATCGGGGGTAGCGGGACCCTCCTACAATGAGCAGTTCTTC. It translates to CASSLSGVAGPSYNEQFF.

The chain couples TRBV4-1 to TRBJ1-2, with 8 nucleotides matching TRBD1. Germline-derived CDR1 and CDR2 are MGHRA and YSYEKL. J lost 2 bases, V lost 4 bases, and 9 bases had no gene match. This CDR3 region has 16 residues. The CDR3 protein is CASSRAGTGTNYGYTF. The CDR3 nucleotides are TGCGCCAGCAGCCGAGCTGGGACAGGAACAAACTATGGCTACACCTTC.

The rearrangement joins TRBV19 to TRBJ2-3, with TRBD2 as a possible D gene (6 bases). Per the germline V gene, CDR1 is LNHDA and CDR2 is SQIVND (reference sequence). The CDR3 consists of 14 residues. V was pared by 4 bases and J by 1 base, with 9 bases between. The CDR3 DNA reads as TGTGCCAGTAGTAAAACGGGAGGCACAGATACGCAGTATTTT. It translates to CASSKTGGTDTQYF.

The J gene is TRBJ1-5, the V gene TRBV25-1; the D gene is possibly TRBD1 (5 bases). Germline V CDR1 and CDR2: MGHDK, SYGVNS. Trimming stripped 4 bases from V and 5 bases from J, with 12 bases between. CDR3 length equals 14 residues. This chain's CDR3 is CASSADRRHQPQHF. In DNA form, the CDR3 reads TGTGCCAGCAGTGCTGACAGACGACATCAGCCCCAGCATTTT.

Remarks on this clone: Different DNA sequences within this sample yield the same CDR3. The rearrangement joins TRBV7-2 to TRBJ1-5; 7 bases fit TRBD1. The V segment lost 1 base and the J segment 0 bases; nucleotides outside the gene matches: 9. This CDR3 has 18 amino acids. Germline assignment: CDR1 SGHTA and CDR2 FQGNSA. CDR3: CASSLVPRQGYSNQPQHF. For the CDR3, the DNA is TGTGCCAGCAGCTTAGTCCCTAGACAGGGTTATAGCAATCAGCCCCAGCATTTT.

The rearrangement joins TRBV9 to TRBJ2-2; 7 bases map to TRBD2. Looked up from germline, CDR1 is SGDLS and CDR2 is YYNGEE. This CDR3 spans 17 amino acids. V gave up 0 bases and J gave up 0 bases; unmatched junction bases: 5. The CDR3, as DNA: TGTGCCAGCAGCGTAGCGGGGCTAGCGGCGAACACCGGGGAGCTGTTTTTT. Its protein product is CASSVAGLAANTGELFF.

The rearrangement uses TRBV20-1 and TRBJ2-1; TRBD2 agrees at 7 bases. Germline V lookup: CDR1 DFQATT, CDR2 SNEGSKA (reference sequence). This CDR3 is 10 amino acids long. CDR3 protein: CSAGDNEQFF. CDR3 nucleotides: TGCAGCGCGGGGGACAATGAGCAGTTCTTC.

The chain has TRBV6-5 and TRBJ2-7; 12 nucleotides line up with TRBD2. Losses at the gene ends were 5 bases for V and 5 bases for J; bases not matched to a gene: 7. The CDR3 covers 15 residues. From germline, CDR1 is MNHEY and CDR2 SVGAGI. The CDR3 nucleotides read TGTGCCAGCAGTCCCTTGACTAGCGGGAGTCACGAGCAGTACTTC. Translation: CASSPLTSGSHEQYF.

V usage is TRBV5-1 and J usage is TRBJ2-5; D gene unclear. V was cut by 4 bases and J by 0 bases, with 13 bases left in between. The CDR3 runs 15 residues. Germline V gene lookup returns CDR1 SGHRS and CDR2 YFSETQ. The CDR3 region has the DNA TGCGCCAGCAGCCTTAGAGCATCGTACCAAGAGACCCAGTACTTC. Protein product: CASSLRASYQETQYF.

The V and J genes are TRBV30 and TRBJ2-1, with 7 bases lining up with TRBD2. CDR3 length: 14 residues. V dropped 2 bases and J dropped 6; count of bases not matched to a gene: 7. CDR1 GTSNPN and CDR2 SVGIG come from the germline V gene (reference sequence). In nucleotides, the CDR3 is TGTGCCTGGAGTTATGGCGGGAGCGTCAATGAGCAGTTCTTC. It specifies CAWSYGGSVNEQFF.

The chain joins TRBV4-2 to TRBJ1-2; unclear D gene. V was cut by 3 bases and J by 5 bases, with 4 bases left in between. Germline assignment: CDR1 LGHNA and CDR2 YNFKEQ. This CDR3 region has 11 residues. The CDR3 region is CASSQMYGYTF. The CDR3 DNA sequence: TGTGCCAGCAGCCAGATGTATGGCTACACCTTC.

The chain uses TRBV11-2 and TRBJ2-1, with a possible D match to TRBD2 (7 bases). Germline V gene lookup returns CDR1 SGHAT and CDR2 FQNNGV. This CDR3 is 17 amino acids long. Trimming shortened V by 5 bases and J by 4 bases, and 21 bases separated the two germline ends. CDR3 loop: CASSRGGDNLLYNEQFF. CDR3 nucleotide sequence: TGTGCCAGCAGCCGGGGAGGGGACAACTTGTTATACAATGAGCAGTTCTTC.